Described below is a single T cell receptor beta chain sequence and its context. V shed 3 bases and J 3 bases; nucleotides not matched to a gene: 4. This CDR3 contains 15 residues. Germline-derived CDR1 and CDR2 are LGHDT and YNNKEL (reference sequence). These data belong to a study of blood T cell repertoires in COVID-19. The wider study: The United States, Italy and Spain provided the acute and convalescent COVID-19 samples.

Authors' data handling: Reference gene primer amplification in the assay estimated nucleated cell counts. Some clones are missing from TCRdb's copy, which holds only in-frame ones; the method was immunoSEQ multiplex PCR. Clone size and V and J calls were adopted from that table, with D and trimming inferred from the DNA. This table holds hundreds of thousands of clones, 75% to 90% found once. V usage is TRBV3-1 (or the pseudogene TRBV3-2) and J usage is TRBJ2-7, with TRBD2 matching over 11 bases. The source is a woman aged 25 to 39 with acute or convalescent COVID-19. Sequencing input: peripheral blood. The CDR3 loop reads CASSHGTSGSYEQYF. DNA of the CDR3: TGTGCCAGCAGCCATGGGACTAGCGGAAGCTACGAGCAGTACTTC.